A selection of T cell receptor beta chains follows, all from one sample in a study of CD8 T cells in Susac syndrome. In TCRdb, the immunoSEQ multiplex PCR reads were re-called with MiXCR into one record per CDR3 protein. The sample lists about 300,000 distinct CDR3 sequences; 75% to 90% were seen once. Sequences were obtained from CD8+ T cells from PBMCs. The origin of the receptors is a human donor with multiple sclerosis. Each CDR3 is given with its conserved first and last residue. The D gene is left open where the match is weak. The listing skips clone size in some rows; elsewhere it reads once, few, many or a size class.

V gene: TRBV29-1
clone size: NA
D gene: NA
J gene: TRBJ2-2
CDR3 DNA: TGCAGCGTTGTACTCCCAGTGTCCACCGGGGAGCTGTTTTTT
CDR3 protein: CSVVLPVSTGELFF

V gene: TRBV29-1
clone size: NA
D gene: NA
J gene: TRBJ2-7
CDR3 DNA: TGCAGCGTGGTGGGTCGATCAAGCTCCTACGAGCAGTACTTC
CDR3 protein: CSVVGRSSSYEQYF

V gene: TRBV23-1
clone size: NA
D gene: NA
J gene: TRBJ1-5
CDR3 DNA: TGCGCCAGCAGTCCGGGGGGGGCAAGTGGCAATCAGCCCCAGCATTTT
CDR3 protein: CASSPGGASGNQPQHF

V gene: TRBV11-2
clone size: NA
D gene: NA
J gene: TRBJ2-1
CDR3 DNA: TGTGCCAGCAGTTCAAATAGTGGGGCCTGGAGCTCCTACAATGAGCAGTTCTTC
CDR3 protein: CASSSNSGAWSSYNEQFF

V gene: TRBV5-4
clone size: NA
D gene: NA
J gene: TRBJ2-7
CDR3 DNA: TGTGCCAGCAGCGCCGGCTCGGGGTACGAGCAGTACTTC
CDR3 protein: CASSAGSGYEQYF

V gene: TRBV29-1
clone size: few
D gene: NA
J gene: TRBJ2-7
CDR3 DNA: TGCAGCGTTGAGTCGGGGCCCCACGAGCAGTACTTC
CDR3 protein: CSVESGPHEQYF

V gene: TRBV19
clone size: NA
D gene: NA
J gene: TRBJ1-5
CDR3 DNA: TGTGCCAGTAGTAGTTACAGGGATAGCAATCAGCCCCAGCATTTT
CDR3 protein: CASSSYRDSNQPQHF

V gene: TRBV30
clone size: NA
D gene: NA
J gene: TRBJ2-1
CDR3 DNA: TGTGCCTGGAGTGTAAGGGCCGGGACCTCAGGAGATGAGCAGTTCTTC
CDR3 protein: CAWSVRAGTSGDEQFF

V gene: TRBV2
clone size: NA
D gene: TRBD2
J gene: TRBJ2-1
CDR3 DNA: TGTGCCAGCAGTGAAGTAGCGGGGGGGTACAATGAGCAGTCCTTC
CDR3 protein: CASSEVAGGYNEQSF

V gene: TRBV7-2
clone size: NA
D gene: NA
J gene: TRBJ2-2
CDR3 DNA: TGTGCCAGCAGCTTAGCGGGAGACACCGGGGAGCTGTTTTTT
CDR3 protein: CASSLAGDTGELFF

V gene: TRBV20-1
clone size: NA
D gene: NA
J gene: TRBJ2-5
CDR3 DNA: TGCAGTGCTCCGAGACAGGCCCCTGGGGAGACCCAGTACTTC
CDR3 protein: CSAPRQAPGETQYF

V gene: TRBV4-1
clone size: NA
D gene: NA
J gene: TRBJ1-2
CDR3 DNA: TGCGCCAGCAGCCAAGAGGGATCCCCCCTGACAGCGTATGGCTACACCTTC
CDR3 protein: CASSQEGSPLTAYGYTF

V gene: TRBV7-9
clone size: NA
D gene: TRBD2
J gene: TRBJ2-1
CDR3 DNA: TGTGCCAGCAGCTTGCGACTAGCGGGGTATAATGAGCAGTTCTTC
CDR3 protein: CASSLRLAGYNEQFF

V gene: TRBV7-2
clone size: NA
D gene: NA
J gene: TRBJ2-7
CDR3 DNA: TGTGCCAGCAGCTTTGACCCAAGCCTTTACTACGAGCAGTACTTC
CDR3 protein: CASSFDPSLYYEQYF

V gene: TRBV20-1
clone size: NA
D gene: NA
J gene: TRBJ2-7
CDR3 DNA: TGCAGTGCTAGTTTGGGTTACGGCTACGAGCAGTACTTC
CDR3 protein: CSASLGYGYEQYF

V gene: TRBV19
clone size: NA
D gene: NA
J gene: TRBJ2-7
CDR3 DNA: TGTGCCAGTAGTATAGATGGTCAGCCCTACGAGCAGTACTTC
CDR3 protein: CASSIDGQPYEQYF

V gene: TRBV13
clone size: once
D gene: NA
J gene: TRBJ2-1
CDR3 DNA: TGTGCCAGCAGCTTAGCCCCGGCGGTTAATGAGCAGTTCTTC
CDR3 protein: CASSLAPAVNEQFF

V gene: TRBV7-6
clone size: NA
D gene: TRBD1
J gene: TRBJ2-7
CDR3 DNA: TGTGCCAGCAGCCCCTCCACCCGGCAGGGGGCCTACGAGCAGTACTTC
CDR3 protein: CASSPSTRQGAYEQYF

V gene: TRBV12-3/TRBV12-4
clone size: NA
D gene: NA
J gene: TRBJ1-3
CDR3 DNA: TGTGCCAGCACCGCTGGGGGCAGTGGAAACACCATATATTTT
CDR3 protein: CASTAGGSGNTIYF

V gene: TRBV9
clone size: NA
D gene: NA
J gene: TRBJ2-7
CDR3 DNA: TGTGCCAGCAGCGTAGGTGGGGGGACGGACGAGCAGTACTTC
CDR3 protein: CASSVGGGTDEQYF

V gene: TRBV24-1
clone size: few
D gene: NA
J gene: TRBJ2-7
CDR3 DNA: TGTGCCACCAGTGACGGATACGAGCAGTACTTC
CDR3 protein: CATSDGYEQYF

V gene: TRBV2
clone size: NA
D gene: NA
J gene: TRBJ1-3
CDR3 DNA: TGTGCCAGCACCCGTGGGGCTTTTGCTGGAAACACCATATATTTT
CDR3 protein: CASTRGAFAGNTIYF

V gene: TRBV24-1
clone size: few
D gene: NA
J gene: TRBJ2-2
CDR3 DNA: TGTGCCACCAGCGCCTCCCTAGAGTACACCGGGGAGCTGTTTTTT
CDR3 protein: CATSASLEYTGELFF

V gene: TRBV12-3/TRBV12-4
clone size: NA
D gene: NA
J gene: TRBJ2-7
CDR3 DNA: TGTGCCAGCAACGACTATTCCTACGAGCAGTACTTC
CDR3 protein: CASNDYSYEQYF

V gene: TRBV28
clone size: NA
D gene: TRBD1
J gene: TRBJ2-2
CDR3 DNA: TGTGCCAGCACCTTACGGACAGGGTGGCGGGTGAACACCGGGGAGCTGGTTTTT
CDR3 protein: CASTLRTGWRVNTGELVF

V gene: TRBV6-1
clone size: NA
D gene: TRBD1
J gene: TRBJ2-5
CDR3 DNA: TGTGCCAGCCGGACAGGATCTCAAGAGACCCAGTACTTC
CDR3 protein: CASRTGSQETQYF

V gene: TRBV18
clone size: NA
D gene: NA
J gene: TRBJ2-4
CDR3 DNA: TGTGCCAGCTCACGACAGGTCCTAGCGAATGAGAAAAACATTCAGTACTTC
CDR3 protein: CASSRQVLANEKNIQYF

V gene: TRBV7-9
clone size: NA
D gene: TRBD2
J gene: TRBJ2-7
CDR3 DNA: TGTGCCAGCAGCCCGGGGACTACTAATTACGAGCAGTACTTC
CDR3 protein: CASSPGTTNYEQYF

V gene: TRBV20-1
clone size: few
D gene: NA
J gene: TRBJ2-7
CDR3 DNA: TGCAGTGCTAGGGCCGGTGATTACGAGCAGTACTTC
CDR3 protein: CSARAGDYEQYF

V gene: TRBV9
clone size: NA
D gene: NA
J gene: TRBJ1-1
CDR3 DNA: TGTGCCAGCAGCGTCAGCAGGGAGAACACTGAAGCTTTCTTT
CDR3 protein: CASSVSRENTEAFF

V gene: TRBV4-3
clone size: NA
D gene: NA
J gene: TRBJ2-7
CDR3 DNA: TGCGCCAGCAGCATGGGTATTCACTACGAGCAGTACTTC
CDR3 protein: CASSMGIHYEQYF

V gene: TRBV20-1
clone size: NA
D gene: TRBD2
J gene: TRBJ2-4
CDR3 DNA: TGCAGTGCTAGAGATTTGTCGGAGACTAGCGGGACTGGGGACATTCAGTACTTC
CDR3 protein: CSARDLSETSGTGDIQYF

V gene: TRBV27
clone size: NA
D gene: TRBD1
J gene: TRBJ1-2
CDR3 DNA: TGTGCCAGCAGCCCGGGACAGGGTCATGGCTACACCTTC
CDR3 protein: CASSPGQGHGYTF

V gene: TRBV7-2
clone size: NA
D gene: NA
J gene: TRBJ2-3
CDR3 DNA: TGTGCCAGCAGCCTAGCTAGGGGGGGTCAAGATACGCAGTATTTT
CDR3 protein: CASSLARGGQDTQYF

V gene: TRBV30
clone size: NA
D gene: NA
J gene: TRBJ1-2
CDR3 DNA: TGTGCCTGGAGTGTAGGAGTAGGGCTTGTTAGCTACACCTTC
CDR3 protein: CAWSVGVGLVSYTF

V gene: TRBV19
clone size: once
D gene: NA
J gene: TRBJ2-7
CDR3 DNA: TGTGCCAGTAGACCTGCCAACGGAGAAGGATACGAGCAGTACTTC
CDR3 protein: CASRPANGEGYEQYF

V gene: TRBV11-2
clone size: NA
D gene: NA
J gene: TRBJ1-1
CDR3 DNA: TGTGCCAGCAGCTTATTCAGGGGACTCACTGAAGCTTTCTTT
CDR3 protein: CASSLFRGLTEAFF

V gene: TRBV7-2
clone size: NA
D gene: NA
J gene: TRBJ2-3
CDR3 DNA: TGTGCCAGCAGCGTAACCACAGATACGCAGTATTTT
CDR3 protein: CASSVTTDTQYF

V gene: TRBV28
clone size: NA
D gene: TRBD2
J gene: TRBJ2-1
CDR3 DNA: TGTGCCAGCAGTTTAACCCGGAGACTAGCGGGCTCCTACAATGAGCAGTTCTTC
CDR3 protein: CASSLTRRLAGSYNEQFF

V gene: TRBV9
clone size: NA
D gene: TRBD2
J gene: TRBJ2-7
CDR3 DNA: TGTGCCAGCAGCTTGGGGGGGTCTCTAGCGGGAGGCGAGCAGTACTTC
CDR3 protein: CASSLGGSLAGGEQYF

V gene: TRBV6-2/TRBV6-3
clone size: NA
D gene: NA
J gene: TRBJ2-6
CDR3 DNA: TGTGCCAGCACTCCGTTACTCTCTGGGGCCAACGTCCTGACTTTC
CDR3 protein: CASTPLLSGANVLTF

V gene: TRBV6-1
clone size: NA
D gene: NA
J gene: TRBJ2-3
CDR3 DNA: TGTGCCAGCAGTGCTGTACGGAGCCCCACAGATACGCAGTATTTT
CDR3 protein: CASSAVRSPTDTQYF

V gene: TRBV7-3
clone size: NA
D gene: TRBD2
J gene: TRBJ2-1
CDR3 DNA: TGTGCCTCCCAGGGGACTAGCGGGGATGAGCAGTTCTTC
CDR3 protein: CASQGTSGDEQFF

V gene: TRBV20-1
clone size: NA
D gene: NA
J gene: TRBJ1-2
CDR3 DNA: TGCAGTGCTAGACTGAGTCTTGGCTACACCTTC
CDR3 protein: CSARLSLGYTF

V gene: TRBV6-2/TRBV6-3
clone size: NA
D gene: TRBD2
J gene: TRBJ2-1
CDR3 DNA: TGTGCCAGCAGTGCCTCGGGACTACTTTACAATGAGCAGTTCTTC
CDR3 protein: CASSASGLLYNEQFF

V gene: TRBV27
clone size: NA
D gene: TRBD1
J gene: TRBJ2-7
CDR3 DNA: TGTGCCAGCAGTTTATCGCCCGGGACAGACTACGAGCAGTACTTC
CDR3 protein: CASSLSPGTDYEQYF

V gene: TRBV7-9
clone size: once
D gene: NA
J gene: TRBJ1-1
CDR3 DNA: TGTGCCAGCAGCTCCGTTGGTGCTGAAGCTTTCTTT
CDR3 protein: CASSSVGAEAFF

V gene: TRBV6-5
clone size: once
D gene: NA
J gene: TRBJ2-2
CDR3 DNA: TGTGCATCTTGGGGGGTCGAGGGGGAGCTGTTTTTT
CDR3 protein: CASWGVEGELFF

V gene: TRBV19
clone size: NA
D gene: NA
J gene: TRBJ1-1
CDR3 DNA: TGTGCCAGTAGTATAAGTGGCGCGACGAACACTGAAGCTTTCTTT
CDR3 protein: CASSISGATNTEAFF

V gene: TRBV19
clone size: NA
D gene: TRBD1
J gene: TRBJ2-5
CDR3 DNA: TGTGCCAGTAGGGGGACAGCCAGGGAGACCCAGTACTTC
CDR3 protein: CASRGTARETQYF

V gene: TRBV9
clone size: NA
D gene: TRBD2
J gene: TRBJ2-1
CDR3 DNA: TGTGCCAGCAGCCTTAGCGGGGCAGCCTACAATGAGCAGTTCTTC
CDR3 protein: CASSLSGAAYNEQFF

V gene: TRBV4-1
clone size: NA
D gene: NA
J gene: TRBJ2-7
CDR3 DNA: TGCGCCAGCAGCCAAGTGGGCATTGCCTACGAGCAGTACTTC
CDR3 protein: CASSQVGIAYEQYF

V gene: TRBV20-1
clone size: NA
D gene: NA
J gene: TRBJ1-1
CDR3 DNA: TGCAGTGTAGGCCTCGATGAAGCTTTCTTT
CDR3 protein: CSVGLDEAFF

V gene: TRBV4-2
clone size: NA
D gene: NA
J gene: TRBJ1-3
CDR3 DNA: TGTGCCAGCAGCGGACGGGACTCTGGAAACACCATATATTTT
CDR3 protein: CASSGRDSGNTIYF

V gene: TRBV20-1
clone size: NA
D gene: NA
J gene: TRBJ2-1
CDR3 DNA: TGCAGTGCTAGAGCACGGGGGCCGCCTGGATTATCCTACAATGAGCAGTTCTTC
CDR3 protein: CSARARGPPGLSYNEQFF

V gene: TRBV28
clone size: few
D gene: NA
J gene: TRBJ2-7
CDR3 DNA: TGTGCCAGCAGTTGGAGCTCCTACGAGCAGTACTTC
CDR3 protein: CASSWSSYEQYF